Sequencing of this T cell receptor beta chain was carried out in a study of cytotoxic CD8 clonotypes in ibrutinib-treated CLL. Across the whole study: Enrolment comprised about a dozen relapsed/refractory and over 14 treatment-naive patients; fewer than 18 were IGHV unmutated. Response samples were obtained once patients had received a median about 11 months of treatment, range 6 to 36.

With 4 bases removed from V and 3 bases from J, the gap between germline ends came to 17 bases. CDR1 and CDR2 (germline): MNHNS, SASEGT. This CDR3 has 16 amino acids. Overall study results and limits: Rising at ibrutinib response, clonality subsequently fell back toward baseline at progression. The clonality rise at ibrutinib response reflected private clonotype expansion.

As to this clone: Its cognate antigen is unknown.

The protocol was immunoSEQ multiplex PCR, while the TCRdb copy is restricted to in-frame clones and leaves out a portion. The sample contains over 110,000 clones, roughly 90% of which appear only once. The chain combines TRBV6-1 with TRBJ2-3, with D unresolved. Sequences were derived from PBMCs, sampled after 12 months of ibrutinib treatment. The origin of this receptor is a human donor with chronic lymphocytic leukemia. CDR3 amino acids: CASSGALYGATDTQYF. As DNA, the CDR3 is TGTGCCAGCAGTGGGGCCTTGTATGGTGCAACAGATACGCAGTATTTT.